This record covers a single T cell receptor beta chain. Its specificity is not known. These data come from a study of tumor-infiltrating lymphocytes in glioblastoma multiforme. Study outcomes and limitations: Functional subtype sorting of these T cells was not performed. Unequal TCR RNA per T cell might skew measured clone sizes.

Three nested ARM-PCR rounds with V-beta and C-beta primers built TCRB libraries. A C-beta primer primed TCRB cDNA from around 0.53 ug RNA. These TCRB libraries lack any described unique molecular identifiers. MiXCR was run by TCRdb on the multiplex PCR reads, yielding one entry per CDR3 protein. The sample lists about 19,000 distinct CDR3 sequences; 65% to 80% were seen once. V gave up 9 bases and J gave up 13 bases, with 22 bases separating them. Germline lookup yields CDR1 SGHAT and CDR2 FQNNGV. The length of the CDR3 is 12 residues. The chain employs TRBV11-2 and TRBJ2-7; D is uncertain. The sequence derives from a male donor with glioblastoma. Material: peripheral blood. The CDR3 region is CASRLADYDHYF. CDR3 sequence (DNA): TGTGCCAGTCGATTGGCTGATTACGATCACTACTTC.